These T cell receptor beta chains were read from a single sample in a study of patients and donors after allogeneic stem cell transplantation. MiXCR, applied by TCRdb to the RT-PCR reads, yields one record per CDR3 protein. The sample has about a million distinct CDR3 sequences, about 20% seen once. The sequencing sample was made of blood, either unsorted or a sorted T cell fraction (not recorded which). The receptors were gathered from a human donor who was either an allogeneic HSCT recipient or a stem cell or donor lymphocyte infusion donor (not recorded which). It is not recorded whose cells these are; they may come from a transplant donor. Both conserved end residues are part of each CDR3. D genes are given only for firm matches. Not every row has a clone size; where given, it reads once, few, many or a size class.

j_call,v_call,d_call,clone_size,cdr3_nt,cdr3_aa
TRBJ2-5,TRBV7-9,-,-,TGTGCCAGCAGCCTGAACTCGAAACTGGAGACCCAGTACTTC,CASSLNSKLETQYF
TRBJ2-1,TRBV7-9,TRBD2,few,TGTGCCAGCTTTGGCGGGAGCTACTTCAATGAGCAGTTCTTC,CASFGGSYFNEQFF
TRBJ1-5,TRBV5-1,-,many,TGCGCCAGCAGCATCACAGGGCCCAATCAGCCCCAGCATTTT,CASSITGPNQPQHF
TRBJ2-5,TRBV12-3/TRBV12-4,-,many,TGTGCCAGCAGTTCCTCAGGAGAGACCCAGTACTTC,CASSSSGETQYF
TRBJ2-1,TRBV29-1,TRBD1,-,TGCAGCGTTGAAGCCAGGGACAGTTCCAACTCCTACAATGAGCAGTTCTTC,CSVEARDSSNSYNEQFF
TRBJ2-7,TRBV4-1,TRBD1,few,TGCGCCAGCAGCCAAGCCGGGACAGGGGACGAGCAGTACTTC,CASSQAGTGDEQYF
TRBJ2-1,TRBV7-2,TRBD2,few,TGTGCCAGCAGCTTACCCAGCGGGGGGCCTTACAATGAGCAGTTCTTC,CASSLPSGGPYNEQFF
TRBJ2-1,TRBV15,-,-,TGTGCCACCAGCAGAGTACTATCGCATAAGGGTGAGCAGTTCTTC,CATSRVLSHKGEQFF
TRBJ2-7,TRBV29-1,-,few,TGCAGCTTCCAACCGGTCGGCAGTCCCTACGAGCAGTACTTC,CSFQPVGSPYEQYF
TRBJ2-3,TRBV7-9,-,many,TGTGCCAGCAGTCCCGGGTCCCTCCTGATAACAGATACGCAGTATTTT,CASSPGSLLITDTQYF
TRBJ1-5,TRBV7-3,-,few,TGTGCCAGCAGCTTTGGCAGGGGCACAACAGGGCCGGGCAATCAGCCCCAGCATTTT,CASSFGRGTTGPGNQPQHF
TRBJ2-2,TRBV6-5,-,-,TGTGCCAGCAGTTACTCGAGGCGGACGAACACCGGGGAGCTGTTTTTT,CASSYSRRTNTGELFF
TRBJ1-2,TRBV9,-,-,TGTGCCAGCAGCGTAACCAACGAGCCTAACTATGGCTACACCTTC,CASSVTNEPNYGYTF
TRBJ2-1,TRBV20-1,TRBD2,few,TGCAGTGCTAGAGATAGCGGGGGCTCCTACAATGAGCAGTTCTTC,CSARDSGGSYNEQFF
TRBJ2-1,TRBV11-2,TRBD2,few,TGTGCCAGCAGCTTAGGGGCACTAGCGGAGACCTACAATGAGCAGTTCTTC,CASSLGALAETYNEQFF
TRBJ2-1,TRBV7-8,TRBD2,-,TGTGCCAGCAGCTCCGGGGGGGGTACCTACAATGAGCAGTTCTTC,CASSSGGGTYNEQFF
TRBJ1-1,TRBV29-1,TRBD1,many,TGCAGCGTTGGACAGGGGGCCACTGAAGCTTTCTTT,CSVGQGATEAFF
TRBJ2-3,TRBV29-1,-,few,TGCAGCGCCAAGAAGTGGGGGAGCACAGATACGCAGTATTTT,CSAKKWGSTDTQYF
TRBJ1-1,TRBV12-3/TRBV12-4,-,few,TGTGCCAGCAGTCCGCCGGGGACTATGAACACTGAAGCTTTCTTT,CASSPPGTMNTEAFF
TRBJ1-2,TRBV20-1,TRBD1,once,TGCAGTGCTATGGCGAGACAGGGGGCGGGAGGCTACACCTTC,CSAMARQGAGGYTF
TRBJ2-7,TRBV3-1,-,-,TGTGCCAGCAGCCAAGGTCACGGGTTGGCGGAAAAAACCTACGAGCAGTACTTC,CASSQGHGLAEKTYEQYF
TRBJ2-7,TRBV3-1,TRBD2,-,TGTGCCAGCAGCCATGGTCAACTAGCGGGGACCTCCTACGAGCAGTACTTC,CASSHGQLAGTSYEQYF
TRBJ1-1,TRBV7-9,-,-,TGTGCCAGCAGCTCCAAGGACGCCCCTACTGAAGCTTTCTTT,CASSSKDAPTEAFF
TRBJ1-2,TRBV6-5,-,-,TGTGCCAGCAGTTACAAACAGGGTGGGAACTATGGCTACACCTTC,CASSYKQGGNYGYTF
TRBJ2-6,TRBV5-1,-,-,TGCGCCAGCAGCTTGGGGCGGACCTCTGGGGCCAACGTCCTGACTTTC,CASSLGRTSGANVLTF
TRBJ2-7,TRBV6-5,-,-,TGTGCCAGCAGTTACCGGGACAAGCCCTACGAGCAGTACTTC,CASSYRDKPYEQYF
TRBJ1-2,TRBV20-1,-,-,TGCATTTTAAGGGTTAACTATGGCTACACCTTC,CILRVNYGYTF
TRBJ1-2,TRBV5-6,-,few,TGTGCCAGCAGCTTGGGTTCTGGATTAGCTAACTATGGCTACACCTTC,CASSLGSGLANYGYTF
TRBJ2-2,TRBV10-3,TRBD2,few,TGTGCCATCAGCCAGACTAGCGGGGTGAACACCGGGGAGCTGTTTTTT,CAISQTSGVNTGELFF
TRBJ2-2,TRBV7-2,-,-,TGTGCCAGCAGCTTCGACCTACTATCGGAGAACACCGGGGAGCTGTTTTTT,CASSFDLLSENTGELFF
TRBJ2-1,TRBV6-2/TRBV6-3,-,-,TGTGCCAGCAGTAGGCAAGGACGGATAAAGCAGTTCTTC,CASSRQGRIKQFF
TRBJ1-3,TRBV7-6,-,few,TGTGCCAGCAGAAAGGGATCAAGGAGCTCTGGAAACACCATATATTTT,CASRKGSRSSGNTIYF
TRBJ1-1,TRBV6-1,-,-,TGTGCCAGCAGAAAAAGGGGGAGGAACACTGAAGCTTTCTTT,CASRKRGRNTEAFF
TRBJ1-6,TRBV9,-,-,TGTGCCAGCAGCGTACGGGGAGAATCCATATTGTCACCCCTCCACTTT,CASSVRGESILSPLHF
TRBJ2-7,TRBV12-3/TRBV12-4,-,-,TGTGCCAGCAGTGTAGGTCCCGAGCAGTACTTC,CASSVGPEQYF
TRBJ2-3,TRBV20-1,-,few,TGCAGTGCTAGAGATTGGCTAGTAACAGATACGCAGTATTTT,CSARDWLVTDTQYF
TRBJ2-2,TRBV3-1,TRBD2,-,TGTGCCAGCAGCCAAGCCACTAGCGGACGTCGGGGGGAGCTGTTTTTT,CASSQATSGRRGELFF
TRBJ2-2,TRBV6-5,TRBD1,few,TGTGCCAGCAGTTACCCCGGACAGGCTCACACCGGGGAGCTGTTTTTT,CASSYPGQAHTGELFF
TRBJ2-7,TRBV4-3,TRBD1,few,TGCGCCAGCAGCCAAGATGTTAGGACAGGGGTGACCTACGAGCAGTACTTC,CASSQDVRTGVTYEQYF
TRBJ2-5,TRBV6-1,TRBD1,-,TGTGCCAGCAGTGTCGATGGGACAGGATTAGAGACCCAGTACTTC,CASSVDGTGLETQYF
TRBJ2-2,TRBV6-1,-,-,TGTGCCAGCAGTGTACAGGGCAGGAAGAACACCGGGGAGCTGTTTTTT,CASSVQGRKNTGELFF
TRBJ2-3,TRBV12-3/TRBV12-4,-,many,TGTGCCAGCAGTCCTTATGCGGGGCGGGAAGGGTCAGATACGCAGTATTTT,CASSPYAGREGSDTQYF
TRBJ1-1,TRBV25-1,-,few,TGTGCCAGCAGGAACGACGGGGGGAACACTGAAGCTTTCTTT,CASRNDGGNTEAFF
TRBJ2-3,TRBV20-1,TRBD2,-,TGCAGTGCTAGCGAGCGACTAGCGGGAAGGGCAGATACGCAGTATTTT,CSASERLAGRADTQYF
TRBJ1-2,TRBV10-3,TRBD1,-,TGTGCCATCAATAAGGAGGGGGCTCGTGGCTACACCTTC,CAINKEGARGYTF
TRBJ1-1,TRBV29-1,TRBD1,-,TGCAGCGTTGGAAAAGACAGGGGGAGGCTCACTGAAGCTTTCTTT,CSVGKDRGRLTEAFF
TRBJ2-7,TRBV28,-,-,TGTGCCAGCAGTTTCAGGGGACTCTCCTACGAGCAGTACTTC,CASSFRGLSYEQYF
TRBJ2-4,TRBV5-1,TRBD1,few,TGCGCCAGCAGCTTGTTGACAGGGGGAGCCAAAAACATTCAGTACTTC,CASSLLTGGAKNIQYF
TRBJ1-4,TRBV14,TRBD1,-,TGTGCCAGCAGCCAACACAGGGGGCAAAACGAAAAACTGTTTTTT,CASSQHRGQNEKLFF
TRBJ1-5,TRBV20-1,-,many,TGCAGTGCTAGAGCCTCAGGGAAAGGGTATCGGCCCCAGCATTTT,CSARASGKGYRPQHF
TRBJ2-7,TRBV27,TRBD1,-,TGTGCCAGCAGTTGGACCGGGACAGGGGGATACGAGCAGTACTTC,CASSWTGTGGYEQYF
TRBJ2-7,TRBV5-1,-,many,TGCGCCAGCAGCTTGGCCGGGACAATATCTCTCGAGCAGTACTTC,CASSLAGTISLEQYF
TRBJ2-4,TRBV10-3,-,-,TGTGCCATCAGTGAGTCGATAGGTAGCGACAAAAACATTCAGTACTTC,CAISESIGSDKNIQYF
TRBJ1-5,TRBV7-3,-,many,TGTGCCAGCAGCGTGGGCCGAGATCAGCCCCAGCATTTT,CASSVGRDQPQHF
TRBJ2-1,TRBV5-1,TRBD2,-,TGCGCCAGCGGCGGGGGGGCGCCCTACAATGAGCAGTTCTTC,CASGGGAPYNEQFF
TRBJ1-3,TRBV7-2,-,-,TGTGCCAGCAGCTTAAGGCAGACCGGAAACACCATATATTTT,CASSLRQTGNTIYF
TRBJ2-2,TRBV4-2,TRBD1,few,TGTGCCAGCAGCCCCCAGACAGGGTACACCGGGGAGCTGTTTTTT,CASSPQTGYTGELFF
TRBJ1-2,TRBV24-1,-,-,TGTGCCACCAGTGATTCAAGGCGCTATGGCTACACCTTC,CATSDSRRYGYTF
TRBJ2-7,TRBV15,-,few,TGTGCCACCAGCAGAGATTGGGGTAACGAGCAGTACTTC,CATSRDWGNEQYF